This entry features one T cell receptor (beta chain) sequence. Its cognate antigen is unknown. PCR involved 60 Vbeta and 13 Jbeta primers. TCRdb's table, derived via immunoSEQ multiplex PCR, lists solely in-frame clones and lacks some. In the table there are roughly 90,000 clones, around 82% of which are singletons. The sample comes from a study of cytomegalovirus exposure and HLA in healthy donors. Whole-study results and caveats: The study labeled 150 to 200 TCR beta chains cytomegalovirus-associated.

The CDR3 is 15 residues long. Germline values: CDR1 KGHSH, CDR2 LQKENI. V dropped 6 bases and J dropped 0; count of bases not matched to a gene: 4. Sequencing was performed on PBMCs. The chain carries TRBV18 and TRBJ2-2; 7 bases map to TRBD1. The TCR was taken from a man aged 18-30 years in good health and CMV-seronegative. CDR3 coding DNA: TGTGCCAGCTCTCAGCAGGGGGCGAACACCGGGGAGCTGTTTTTT. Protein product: CASSQQGANTGELFF.